This TCR beta chain originates from a study of T cells in Graves' hyperthyroidism and ophthalmopathy. Background on the study: Peripheral blood draws took place at initial diagnosis, ahead of any treatment.

Points on this clonotype: Its specificity is not known.

This CDR3 is built from 15 residues. V lost 0 bases to trimming and J lost 5 bases, with 14 bases between them. Germline V gene data show CDR1 as LNHNV and CDR2 as YYDKDF (reference sequence). Exclusion of a patient resulted from uncontrolled infection, other autoimmune disease, pregnancy or lactation. Study-wide results and limits: Researchers found most expanded thyroid clonotypes above 0.001 in blood as well.

TCR beta CDR3 regions were amplified from RNA transcripts. The HTBI primer set was used in a first-round RT-PCR of the TCR CDR3. TCRdb reprocessed the multiplex PCR reads with MiXCR, giving one entry per CDR3 protein. The sample shows more than 300,000 distinct CDR3 sequences, approximately 17% of them seen only once. The source of this sequence is a man aged 18 to 29 with Graves' ophthalmopathy. The specimen was blood. The chain is built from TRBV15 and TRBJ2-7; possible D gene TRBD1, 6 bases. The CDR3 here is CATSRDPTGYHEQYF. CDR3 nucleotide sequence: TGTGCCACCAGCAGAGACCCTACAGGGTACCACGAGCAGTACTTC.